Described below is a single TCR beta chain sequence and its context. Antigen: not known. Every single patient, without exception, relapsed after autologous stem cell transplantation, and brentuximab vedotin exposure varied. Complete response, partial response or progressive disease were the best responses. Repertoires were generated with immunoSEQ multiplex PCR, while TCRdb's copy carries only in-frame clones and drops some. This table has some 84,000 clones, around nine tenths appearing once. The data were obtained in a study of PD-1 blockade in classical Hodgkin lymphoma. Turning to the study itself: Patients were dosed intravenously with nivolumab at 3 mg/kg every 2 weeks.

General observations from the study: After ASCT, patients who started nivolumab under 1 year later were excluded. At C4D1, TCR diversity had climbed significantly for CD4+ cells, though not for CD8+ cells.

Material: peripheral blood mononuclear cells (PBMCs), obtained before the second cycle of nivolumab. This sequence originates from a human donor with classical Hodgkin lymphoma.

The CDR3 DNA is TGTGCCAGCAGCTTCCCCGCGGGAGGGACTGACACTGAAGCTTTCTTT. As protein: CASSFPAGGTDTEAFF. The chain has TRBV11-2 and TRBJ1-1, with D perhaps TRBD1 (5 bases). The CDR3 totals 16 residues. Germline loops: CDR1 SGHAT, CDR2 FQNNGV. V lost 3 bases, J lost 3 bases, and 17 bases lay in between.